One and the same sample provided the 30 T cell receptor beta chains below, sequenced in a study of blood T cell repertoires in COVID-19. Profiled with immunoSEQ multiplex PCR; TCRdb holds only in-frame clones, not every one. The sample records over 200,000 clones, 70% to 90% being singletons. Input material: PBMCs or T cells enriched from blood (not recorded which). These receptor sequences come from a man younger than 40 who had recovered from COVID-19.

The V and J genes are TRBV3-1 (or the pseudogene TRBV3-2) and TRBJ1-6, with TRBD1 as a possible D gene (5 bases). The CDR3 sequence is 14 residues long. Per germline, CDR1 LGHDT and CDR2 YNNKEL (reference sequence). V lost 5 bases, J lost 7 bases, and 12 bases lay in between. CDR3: CASSFGQVNSPLHF. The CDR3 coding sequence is TGTGCCAGCAGCTTCGGACAAGTGAATTCACCCCTCCACTTT.

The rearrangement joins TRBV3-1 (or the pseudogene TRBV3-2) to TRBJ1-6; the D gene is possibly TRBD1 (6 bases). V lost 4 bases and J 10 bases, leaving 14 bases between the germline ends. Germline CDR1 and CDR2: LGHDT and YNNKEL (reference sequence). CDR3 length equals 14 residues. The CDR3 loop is CASSPQGRGSPLHF. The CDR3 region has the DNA TGTGCCAGCAGCCCACAGGGAAGGGGGTCACCCCTCCACTTT.

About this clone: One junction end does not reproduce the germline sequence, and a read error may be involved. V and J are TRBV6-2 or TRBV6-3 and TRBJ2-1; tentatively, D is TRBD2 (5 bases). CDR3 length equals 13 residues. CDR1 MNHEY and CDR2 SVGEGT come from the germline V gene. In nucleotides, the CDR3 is TGTGCCAGCAGTCTAGGATTCAGCGGTCCTGAGGTCTTC. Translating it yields CASSLGFSGPEVF.

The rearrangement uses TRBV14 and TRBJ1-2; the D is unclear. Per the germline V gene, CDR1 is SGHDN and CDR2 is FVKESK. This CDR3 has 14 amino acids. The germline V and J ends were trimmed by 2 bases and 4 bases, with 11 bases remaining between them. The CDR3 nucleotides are TGTGCCAGCAGCCAATTCGTACAGTCCTATGGCTACACCTTC. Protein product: CASSQFVQSYGYTF.

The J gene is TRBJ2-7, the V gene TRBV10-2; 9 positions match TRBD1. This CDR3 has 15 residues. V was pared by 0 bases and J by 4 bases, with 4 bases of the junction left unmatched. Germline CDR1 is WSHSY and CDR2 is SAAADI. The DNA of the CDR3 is TGCGCCAGCAGTGAGTCAAGGACAGGGGAATACGAGCAGTACTTC. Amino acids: CASSESRTGEYEQYF.

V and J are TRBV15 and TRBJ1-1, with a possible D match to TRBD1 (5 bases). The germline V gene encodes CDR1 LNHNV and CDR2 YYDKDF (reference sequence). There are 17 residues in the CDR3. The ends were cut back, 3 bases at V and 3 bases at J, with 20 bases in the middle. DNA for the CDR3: TGTGCCACCAGCAGTAGGATGCGTAAGACGGGGGACACTGAAGCTTTCTTT. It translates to CATSSRMRKTGDTEAFF.

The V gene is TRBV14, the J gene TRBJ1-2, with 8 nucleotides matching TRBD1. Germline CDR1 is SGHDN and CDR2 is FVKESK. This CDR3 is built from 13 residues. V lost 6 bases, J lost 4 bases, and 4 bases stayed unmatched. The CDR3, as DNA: TGTGCCAGCAGTCCAACAGGGGGCTATGGCTACACCTTC. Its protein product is CASSPTGGYGYTF.

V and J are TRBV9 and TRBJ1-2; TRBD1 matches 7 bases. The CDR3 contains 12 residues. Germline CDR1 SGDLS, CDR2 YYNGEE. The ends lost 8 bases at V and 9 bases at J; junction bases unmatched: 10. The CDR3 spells CASSRGQDRYTF. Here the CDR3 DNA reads TGTGCCAGTTCCCGAGGACAGGATCGCTACACCTTC.

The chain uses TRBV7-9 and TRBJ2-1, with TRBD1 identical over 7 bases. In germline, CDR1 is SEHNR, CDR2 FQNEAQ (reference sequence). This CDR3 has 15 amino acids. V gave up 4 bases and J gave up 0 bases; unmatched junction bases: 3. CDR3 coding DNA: TGTGCCAGCAGCTCGGGACAGAGCTCCTACAATGAGCAGTTCTTC. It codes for CASSSGQSSYNEQFF.

For the CDR3, the DNA is TGTGCCAGCAGCGTAGGGCAGGGTTCGGGCCAGCCCCAGCATTTT. The encoded protein is CASSVGQGSGQPQHF. The chain employs TRBV9 and TRBJ1-5; weak D call: TRBD1 (5 bases). The ends were cut back, 0 bases at V and 7 bases at J, with 14 bases in the middle. CDR1 is SGDLS and CDR2 is YYNGEE in the germline V gene. The CDR3 loop spans 15 amino acids.

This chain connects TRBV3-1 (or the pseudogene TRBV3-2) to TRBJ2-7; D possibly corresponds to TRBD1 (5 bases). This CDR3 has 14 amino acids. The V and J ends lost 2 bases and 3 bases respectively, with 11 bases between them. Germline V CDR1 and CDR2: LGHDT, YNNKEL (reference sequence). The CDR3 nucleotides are TGTGCCAGCAGCCAACGCAGGGTTTTCTACGAGCAGTACTTC. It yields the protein CASSQRRVFYEQYF.

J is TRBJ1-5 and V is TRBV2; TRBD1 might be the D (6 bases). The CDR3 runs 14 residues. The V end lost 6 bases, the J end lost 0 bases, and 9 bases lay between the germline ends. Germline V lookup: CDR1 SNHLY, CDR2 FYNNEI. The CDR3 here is CASREDSSNQPQHF. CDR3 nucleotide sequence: TGTGCCAGCAGGGAGGACAGTAGCAATCAGCCCCAGCATTTT.

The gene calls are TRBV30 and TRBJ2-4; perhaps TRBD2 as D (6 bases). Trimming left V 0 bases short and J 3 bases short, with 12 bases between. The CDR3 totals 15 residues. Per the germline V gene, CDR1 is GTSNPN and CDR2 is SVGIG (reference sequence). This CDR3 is CAWSVVGRLKNIQYF. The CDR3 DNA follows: TGTGCCTGGAGTGTTGTGGGGAGGCTCAAAAACATTCAGTACTTC.

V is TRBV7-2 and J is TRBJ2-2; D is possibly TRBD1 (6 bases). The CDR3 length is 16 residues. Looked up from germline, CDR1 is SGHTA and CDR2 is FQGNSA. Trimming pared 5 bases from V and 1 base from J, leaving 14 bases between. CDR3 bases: TGTGCCAGCAGCCCCGCGACAGGATGGAACACCGGGGAGCTGTTTTTT. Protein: CASSPATGWNTGELFF.

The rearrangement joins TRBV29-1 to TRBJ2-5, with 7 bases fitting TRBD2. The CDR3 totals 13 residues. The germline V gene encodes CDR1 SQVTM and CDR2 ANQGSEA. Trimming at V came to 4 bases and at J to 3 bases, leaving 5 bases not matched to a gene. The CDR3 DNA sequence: TGCAGCGTTGCGGCGGGAGTTAAAGAGACCCAGTACTTC. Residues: CSVAAGVKETQYF.

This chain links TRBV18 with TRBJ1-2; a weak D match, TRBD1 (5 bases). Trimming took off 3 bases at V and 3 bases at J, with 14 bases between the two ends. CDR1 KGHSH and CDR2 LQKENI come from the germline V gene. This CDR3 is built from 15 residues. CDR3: CASSPVNQGDYGYTF. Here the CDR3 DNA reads TGTGCCAGCTCACCTGTAAACCAAGGGGACTATGGCTACACCTTC.

The CDR3 bases are TGTGCCAGCAAGCGGACTAGCGGGGGACTAACAGATACGCAGTATTTT. It encodes CASKRTSGGLTDTQYF. This rearrangement joins TRBV3-1 (or the pseudogene TRBV3-2) to TRBJ2-3, with 13 bases fitting TRBD2. V lost 7 bases and J lost 3; bases outside the gene matches: 7. This CDR3 spans 16 amino acids. Germline V gene sequence: CDR1 LGHDT, CDR2 YNNKEL (reference sequence).

DNA for the CDR3: TGTGCCAGCAGCCTCACCAGCTTCGGGGACGAGCAGTACTTC. It encodes CASSLTSFGDEQYF. V and J are TRBV5-6 and TRBJ2-7; D might be TRBD2 (5 bases). The CDR3 length is 14 residues. V gave up 4 bases and J gave up 5 bases, with 16 bases separating them. Germline V gene data show CDR1 as SGHDT and CDR2 as YYEEEE.

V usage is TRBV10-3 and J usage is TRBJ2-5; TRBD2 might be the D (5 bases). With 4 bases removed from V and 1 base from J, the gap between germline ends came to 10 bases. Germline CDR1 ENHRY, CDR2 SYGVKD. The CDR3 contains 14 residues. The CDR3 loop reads CAISVRGTQETQYF. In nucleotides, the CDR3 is TGTGCCATCAGTGTCCGGGGAACCCAAGAGACCCAGTACTTC.

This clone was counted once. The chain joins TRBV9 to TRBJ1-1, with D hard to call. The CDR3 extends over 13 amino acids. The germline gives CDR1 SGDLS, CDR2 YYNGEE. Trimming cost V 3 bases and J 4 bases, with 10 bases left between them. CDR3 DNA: TGTGCCAGCAGCGCTTACGCAGTCACTGAAGCTTTCTTT. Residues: CASSAYAVTEAFF.

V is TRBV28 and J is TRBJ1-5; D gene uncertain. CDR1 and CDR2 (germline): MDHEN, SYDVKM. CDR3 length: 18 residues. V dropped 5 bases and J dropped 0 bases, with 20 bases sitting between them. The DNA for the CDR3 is TGTGCCAGCAGTCCCTCCTCGGTCACGGGGAATAGCAATCAGCCCCAGCATTTT. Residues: CASSPSSVTGNSNQPQHF.

CDR3 nucleotide sequence: TGCAGCGTTGAGGGACTAGCGGGAGTTTCGACCGGGGAGCTGTTTTTT. Its protein product is CSVEGLAGVSTGELFF. The chain couples TRBV29-1 to TRBJ2-2; 14 bases match TRBD2. V lost 3 bases to trimming and J lost 5 bases; unmatched junction nucleotides: 5. Germline CDR1 and CDR2: SQVTM and ANQGSEA. The CDR3 has 16 amino acids.

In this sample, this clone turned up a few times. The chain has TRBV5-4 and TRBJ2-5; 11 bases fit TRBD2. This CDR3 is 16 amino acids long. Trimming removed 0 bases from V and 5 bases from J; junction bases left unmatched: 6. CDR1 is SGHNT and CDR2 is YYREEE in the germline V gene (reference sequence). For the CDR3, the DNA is TGTGCCAGCAGCTTGGGTAGCGGGGGGGTGATGGAGACCCAGTACTTC. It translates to CASSLGSGGVMETQYF. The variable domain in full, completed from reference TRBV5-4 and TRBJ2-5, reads ETGVTQSPTHLIKTRGQQVTLRCSSQSGHNTVSWYQQALGQGPQFIFQYYREEENGRGNFPPRFSGLQFPNYSSELNVNALELDDSALYLCASSLGSGGVMETQYFGPGTRLLVL.

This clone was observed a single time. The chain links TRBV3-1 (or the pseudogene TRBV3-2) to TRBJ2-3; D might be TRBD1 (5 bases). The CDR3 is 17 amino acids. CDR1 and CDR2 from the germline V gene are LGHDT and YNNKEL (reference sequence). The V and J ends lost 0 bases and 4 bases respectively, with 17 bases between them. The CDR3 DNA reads TGTGCCAGCAGCCAAGATCTTCCAGGGTCCGTTGCAGATACGCAGTATTTT. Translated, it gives CASSQDLPGSVADTQYF.

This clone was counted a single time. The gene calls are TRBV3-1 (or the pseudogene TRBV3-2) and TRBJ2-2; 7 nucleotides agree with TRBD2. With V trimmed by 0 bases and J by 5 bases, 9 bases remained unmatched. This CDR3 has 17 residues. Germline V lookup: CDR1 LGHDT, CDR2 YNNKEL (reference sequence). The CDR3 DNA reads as TGTGCCAGCAGCCAAGACTCCTGCGGGAGAGGGACCGGGGAGCTGTTTTTT. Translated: CASSQDSCGRGTGELFF.

Written as DNA, the CDR3 is TGTGCCAGCTCACCGGGCGGGGGGACGGGTGGCGAGCAGTACTTC. This gives the protein CASSPGGGTGGEQYF. This chain connects TRBV18 to TRBJ2-7; the match to TRBD2 covers 8 bases. J lost 6 bases, V lost 3 bases, and 10 bases had no gene match. The length of the CDR3 is 15 residues. Germline lookup yields CDR1 KGHSH and CDR2 LQKENI. Full variable domain (rest looked up from reference TRBV18 and TRBJ2-7): NAGVMQNPRHLVRRRGQEARLRCSPMKGHSHVYWYRQLPEEGLKFMVYLQKENIIDESGMPKERFSAEFPKEGPSILRIQQVVRGDSAAYFCASSPGGGTGGEQYFGPGTRLTVT.

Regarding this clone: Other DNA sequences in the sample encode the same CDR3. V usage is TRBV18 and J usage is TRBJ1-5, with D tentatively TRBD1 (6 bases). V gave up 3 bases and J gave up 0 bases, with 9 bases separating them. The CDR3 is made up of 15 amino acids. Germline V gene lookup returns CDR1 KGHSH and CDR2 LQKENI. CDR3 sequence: CASSPTGNSNQPQHF. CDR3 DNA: TGTGCCAGCTCACCGACAGGCAATAGCAATCAGCCCCAGCATTTT.

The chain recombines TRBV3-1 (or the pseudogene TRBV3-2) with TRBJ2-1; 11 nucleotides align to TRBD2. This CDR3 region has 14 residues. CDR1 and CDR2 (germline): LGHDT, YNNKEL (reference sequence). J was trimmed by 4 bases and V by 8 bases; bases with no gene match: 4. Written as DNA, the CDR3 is TGTGCCAGCGGTAGACTAGCGGGGTACAATGAGCAGTTCTTC. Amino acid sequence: CASGRLAGYNEQFF.

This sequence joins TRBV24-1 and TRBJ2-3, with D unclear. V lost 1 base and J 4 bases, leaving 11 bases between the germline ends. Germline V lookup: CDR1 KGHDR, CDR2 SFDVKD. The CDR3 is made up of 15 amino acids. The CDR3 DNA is TGTGCCACCAGTGATTTACTCGAGTATCCAGATACGCAGTATTTT. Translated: CATSDLLEYPDTQYF.

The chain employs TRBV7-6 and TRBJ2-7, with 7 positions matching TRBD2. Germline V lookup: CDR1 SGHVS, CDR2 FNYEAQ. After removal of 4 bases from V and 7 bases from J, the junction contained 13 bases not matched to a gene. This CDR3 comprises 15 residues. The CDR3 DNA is TGTGCCAGCAGCTCGGGACTGACCGGGGAGGGAGAGCAGTACTTC. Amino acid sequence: CASSSGLTGEGEQYF. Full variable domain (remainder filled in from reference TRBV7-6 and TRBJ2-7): GAGVSQSPRYKVTKRGQDVALRCDPISGHVSLYWYRQALGQGPEFLTYFNYEAQQDKSGLPNDRFSAERPEGSISTLTIQRTEQRDSAMYRCASSSGLTGEGEQYFGPGTRLTVT.